The clone carrying this T cell receptor beta chain appeared a single time. Described treatment: randomized to nivolumab then ipilimumab (arm A) or the reverse (arm B). This specimen belongs to a study of sequential checkpoint blockade in melanoma. TCRdb keeps only in-frame clones here, not all; method: immunoSEQ multiplex PCR. The profile covers about 14,000 clones, with 52% appearing a single time and 16% taken by the ten largest. The germline V gene has CDR1 SGHAT and CDR2 FQNNGV. V was clipped by 6 bases and J by 2 bases; unmatched bases: 5. The CDR3 spans 14 residues. The source is a human donor with melanoma. The source material was CD8+ T cells sorted from blood (inferred from file names), sampled from a patient given nivolumab and ipilimumab in sequence. This chain links TRBV11-2 with TRBJ2-7; TRBD2 aligns across 9 bases. The CDR3 nucleotides are TGTGCCAGCAGTACTAGCGGGTGGCCCTACGAGCAGTACTTC. Encoded protein: CASSTSGWPYEQYF.